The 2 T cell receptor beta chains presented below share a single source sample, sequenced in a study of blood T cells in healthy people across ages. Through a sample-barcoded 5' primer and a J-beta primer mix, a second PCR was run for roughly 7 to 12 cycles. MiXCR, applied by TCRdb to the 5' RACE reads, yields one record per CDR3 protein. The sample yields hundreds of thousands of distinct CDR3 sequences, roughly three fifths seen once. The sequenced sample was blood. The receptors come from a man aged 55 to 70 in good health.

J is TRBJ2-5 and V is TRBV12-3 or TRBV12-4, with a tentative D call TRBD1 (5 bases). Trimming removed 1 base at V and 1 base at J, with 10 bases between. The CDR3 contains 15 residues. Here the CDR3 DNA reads TGTGCCAGCAGTTTAGGACAGCTCTCCCAAGAGACCCAGTACTTC. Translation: CASSLGQLSQETQYF.

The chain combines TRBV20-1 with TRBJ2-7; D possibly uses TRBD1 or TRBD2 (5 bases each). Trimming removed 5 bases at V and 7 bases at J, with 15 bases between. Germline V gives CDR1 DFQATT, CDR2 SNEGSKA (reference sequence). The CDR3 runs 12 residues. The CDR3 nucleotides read TGCAGTGCTGCCTTATGGGGGAGAGAGCAGTACTTC. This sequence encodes CSAALWGREQYF.